This record concerns one T cell receptor (beta chain) sequence. As yet, its antigen is unknown. CDR3 length: 16 residues. CDR1 and CDR2 from the germline V gene are MNHEY and SVGAGI. With 2 bases removed from V and 2 bases from J, the gap between germline ends came to 13 bases. This entry comes from a study of CD8+CD57+ T cells in acquired aplastic anemia. The wider study: Mean yield of DNA from sorted CD4+ and CD8+ cells was 3 to 3.5 ug. General observations from the study: Patients and healthy controls showed no significant CD8+ Simpson's diversity difference.

TCR beta VDJ combinations and CDR3 sequences were profiled from genomic DNA. MiXCR, applied by TCRdb to the reads, yields one record per CDR3 protein. This sample has about 180,000 distinct CDR3 sequences, with around 63% found just once. Selection for sequencing was limited to patients who had shown CD8+CD57+ cell expansion by flow cytometry. The diagnosis in all patients was severe acquired aplastic anemia. The sequence was collected from a human donor with aplastic anemia. The sample was sorted CD4+, CD8+, or CD8+CD57+ T cells (not recorded which) from PBMCs. The chain joins TRBV6-5 to TRBJ1-5; perhaps TRBD1 as D (5 bases). The CDR3, as DNA: TGTGCCAGCAGTTACACGGGGGGGAGAGGCAATCAGCCCCAGCATTTT. Amino acid sequence: CASSYTGGRGNQPQHF.